The rows below give T cell receptor beta chains drawn from one sample of a study of OX40 agonist ivuxolimab in advanced cancers. TCRdb's table, derived via immunoSEQ multiplex PCR, lists solely in-frame clones and lacks some. The data show approximately 56,000 clones, 70% to 90% seen once. The source material was CD4+ or CD8+ T cells sorted from blood, sampled in a trial of the OX40 agonist ivuxolimab. The source is an adult with an advanced solid tumor such as melanoma, head and neck, liver or kidney cancer. Each CDR3 is given with its conserved first and last residue. The D gene is left open where the match is weak.

D gene,J gene,V gene,CDR3 protein
TRBD1,TRBJ2-1,TRBV2,CASNPPGTGLGQFF
NA,TRBJ2-7,TRBV5-1,CASSFGQQSNEQYF
TRBD1,TRBJ2-3,TRBV7-3,CASSLQTGSDTQYF
NA,TRBJ2-1,TRBV7-9,CASSLVASRKQFF
TRBD2,TRBJ2-7,TRBV5-4,CASSSGLAGDFYEQYF
NA,TRBJ1-1,TRBV18,CASSPQSGGALAEAFF
TRBD1,TRBJ1-5,TRBV7-9,CASSLADRDSNQPQHF
NA,TRBJ1-6,TRBV6-1,CASSERQNNSPLHF
NA,TRBJ2-4,TRBV7-2,CASSSRVAKNIQYF
NA,TRBJ2-2,TRBV27,CASSLSPGLTGELFF
NA,TRBJ1-4,TRBV12-5,CASGDGGAGNEKLFF
TRBD2,TRBJ2-5,TRBV11-2,CASSLAGGNQETQYF
NA,TRBJ2-3,TRBV7-8,CASSFTSGDTQYF
TRBD1,TRBJ2-1,TRBV19,CASRPGTAAYNEQFF
NA,TRBJ1-1,TRBV29-1,CSVDIGGRGTEAFF
NA,TRBJ1-2,TRBV7-9,CASSFGVKRSGLSNYGYTF
TRBD2,TRBJ2-1,TRBV27,CASRSWTRSRNEQFF
TRBD1,TRBJ2-3,TRBV6-1,CASSAQFRTGPSTDTQYF
TRBD1,TRBJ1-5,TRBV19,CASSGTGGHQPQHF
NA,TRBJ1-2,TRBV4-1,CASSQDGTAAGYTF
TRBD1,TRBJ2-2,TRBV7-9,CASSPKDRVGSGELFF
NA,TRBJ2-2,TRBV5-6,CASSLTPPELFF
TRBD1,TRBJ2-5,TRBV6-6,CASRRGQGETQYF
NA,TRBJ1-5,TRBV6-1,CASSGNNRVRNQPQHF
NA,TRBJ2-3,TRBV9,CASSSLAGSQGDTQYF
TRBD2,TRBJ2-1,TRBV7-6,CASSLGLAGYNEQFF
NA,TRBJ2-3,TRBV28,CASSPRGRGTQYF
NA,TRBJ1-2,TRBV4-1,CASSQGGPLGYTF
NA,TRBJ2-3,TRBV19,CASSTGARSSTDTQYF
NA,TRBJ1-5,TRBV19,CASSRDGGQPQHF
NA,TRBJ2-7,TRBV7-2,CASSTGLYEQYF
NA,TRBJ1-2,TRBV5-4,CASSTVGPYGYTF
NA,TRBJ1-5,TRBV19,CASTQRGGNQPQHF
NA,TRBJ1-1,TRBV5-6,CASSLRGQNTEAFF
NA,TRBJ2-5,TRBV13,CASSLGQFEETQYF
TRBD1,TRBJ2-7,TRBV5-1,CASSPIGGFEQYF
NA,TRBJ2-5,TRBV5-6,CASRQTGREQYF
NA,TRBJ2-1,TRBV7-9,CASSPGGGPNNEQFF
TRBD2,TRBJ2-2,TRBV6-1,CASSDGTSGGYWAGELFF
NA,TRBJ2-7,TRBV2,CASLPGTLASYEQYF
NA,TRBJ2-1,TRBV7-2,CASSLVADSYNEQFF
NA,TRBJ2-3,TRBV5-6,CASSFRSTGTSTDTQYF
NA,TRBJ1-5,TRBV19,CASSIGRNQPQHF
TRBD1,TRBJ2-5,TRBV7-8,CAVILGLGTGDTETQYF
TRBD2,TRBJ2-3,TRBV19,CASSFRVSGGAGDTQYF
NA,TRBJ2-5,TRBV5-1,CASSLSDWDETQYF
NA,TRBJ2-7,TRBV6-5,CASNTDGYEQYF
NA,TRBJ2-7,TRBV5-4,CASTSGAGNEQYF
NA,TRBJ1-3,TRBV30,CAWAMGASGNTIYF
TRBD2,TRBJ2-5,TRBV6-4,CASIRGGETQYF
NA,TRBJ1-1,TRBV12-5,CASGLDSNEAFF
TRBD2,TRBJ2-5,TRBV5-4,CASSFERGQETQYF
NA,TRBJ2-7,TRBV4-1,CASSRAQGGNNEQYF
TRBD2,TRBJ2-3,TRBV29-1,CSVDLEASGGTDTQYF
NA,TRBJ1-1,TRBV11-3,CASSPRTGDGTEAFF
NA,TRBJ2-5,TRBV11-1,CASSLEGKGLQETQYF
NA,TRBJ2-5,TRBV5-4,CASSIDPTGTQYF